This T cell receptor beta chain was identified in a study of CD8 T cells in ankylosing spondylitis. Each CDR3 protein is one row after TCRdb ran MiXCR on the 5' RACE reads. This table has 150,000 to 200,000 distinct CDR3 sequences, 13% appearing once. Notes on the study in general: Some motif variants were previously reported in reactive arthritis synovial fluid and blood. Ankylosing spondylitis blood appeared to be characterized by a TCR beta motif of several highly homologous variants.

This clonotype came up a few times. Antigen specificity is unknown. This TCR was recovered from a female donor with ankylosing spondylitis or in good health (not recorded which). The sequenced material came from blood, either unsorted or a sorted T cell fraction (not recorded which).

This CDR3 is CATSRGSASNQPQHF. The CDR3, as DNA: TGTGCCACCAGCAGAGGATCGGCTAGCAATCAGCCCCAGCATTTT. The rearrangement links TRBV15 to TRBJ1-5; no clear D gene. The CDR3 length is 15 residues. Germline CDR1 LNHNV, CDR2 YYDKDF (reference sequence). The V end lost 1 base, the J end lost 0 bases, and 7 bases lay between the germline ends.